The 21 T cell receptor beta chains below come from one sample, sequenced in a study of response to subunit inactivated influenza vaccine. TCRdb fed the RT-PCR reads into MiXCR, producing one record per CDR3 protein. This table holds 600,000 to 850,000 distinct CDR3 sequences, 12% to 15% found once. The material was PBMCs from blood, obtained roughly 15 days before vaccination. The receptors were gathered from a man in his fifties who received an inactivated influenza vaccine.

This clonotype was seen many times. This chain connects TRBV4-3 to TRBJ2-5; D unresolved. The CDR3 length is 17 residues. Germline assignment: CDR1 LGHNA and CDR2 YSLEER. Trimming shortened V by 0 bases and J by 4 bases, and 18 bases separated the two germline ends. The CDR3 loop is CASSQELAGAGRETQYF. The DNA of the CDR3 is TGCGCCAGCAGCCAAGAGTTAGCCGGAGCTGGAAGAGAGACCCAGTACTTC.

This clonotype was seen many times. The chain joins TRBV20-1 to TRBJ2-1, with 10 nucleotides matching TRBD2. The germline CDR1 and CDR2 sequences are DFQATT and SNEGSKA (reference sequence). The trim removed 0 bases at V and 2 bases at J, leaving 4 bases unmatched. CDR3 length: 16 amino acids. DNA for the CDR3: TGCAGTGCTAGAGACCTAGCGGGGGCGACCTACAATGAGCAGTTCTTC. It is translated as CSARDLAGATYNEQFF.

This clonotype was counted ten times or more. The rearrangement joins TRBV25-1 to TRBJ2-3, with TRBD1 identical over 7 bases. Germline V CDR1 and CDR2: MGHDK, SYGVNS. The CDR3 spans 14 residues. J was trimmed by 6 bases and V by 6 bases; bases with no gene match: 9. CDR3 amino acids: CASRTGASGDTQYF. The CDR3 coding sequence is TGTGCCAGCAGAACAGGGGCCTCCGGGGATACGCAGTATTTT.

The chain has TRBV12-3 or TRBV12-4 and TRBJ2-3; a possible D gene is TRBD1 (7 bases). The CDR3 has 15 residues. Deletions cut 3 bases from V and 6 bases from J, with 16 bases between. In nucleotides, the CDR3 is TGTGCCAGCAGTTTCGGCAGGGGGGCGGCGGATACGCAGTATTTT. Amino acids: CASSFGRGAADTQYF.

The chain links TRBV20-1 to TRBJ1-4, with D unresolved. This CDR3 comprises 12 residues. V was trimmed by 3 bases and J by 7 bases, leaving 9 bases between them. The germline gives CDR1 DFQATT, CDR2 SNEGSKA (reference sequence). The CDR3 nucleotides are TGCAGTGCTAGTTCCGTGACTGAAAAACTGTTTTTT. Amino acid sequence: CSASSVTEKLFF.

The CDR3 DNA reads TGTGCCAGCAGTTCCCCGACAGGGGGCGGGGATACGCAGTATTTT. It encodes CASSSPTGGGDTQYF. This rearrangement joins TRBV28 to TRBJ2-3; 10 nucleotides match TRBD1. The CDR3 is 15 residues long. The germline V gene encodes CDR1 MDHEN and CDR2 SYDVKM. The trim removed 4 bases at V and 6 bases at J, leaving 7 bases unmatched.

This clonotype came up a few times. The rearrangement links TRBV4-3 to TRBJ2-1; 8 bases are shared with TRBD2. Germline CDR1 is LGHNA and CDR2 is YSLEER. The CDR3 runs 17 residues. V trimming: 1 base; J trimming: 7 bases; junction bases outside the gene matches: 12. The CDR3 loop reads CASSQATQRESGNEQFF. The DNA for the CDR3 is TGCGCCAGCAGCCAAGCCACTCAGCGGGAGAGTGGGAATGAGCAGTTCTTC.

V is TRBV6-5 and J is TRBJ1-1; 7 bases map to TRBD1. The CDR3 extends over 14 amino acids. Per germline, CDR1 MNHEY and CDR2 SVGAGI. Trimming cost V 4 bases and J 3 bases; bases outside gene matches: 5. In nucleotides, the CDR3 is TGTGCCAGCAGTTTCAGGGGGGGCGACACTGAAGCTTTCTTT. Translation gives CASSFRGGDTEAFF.

This clonotype was counted at least ten times. The chain carries TRBV5-1 and TRBJ2-2, with 9 bases lining up with TRBD1. The CDR3 is 16 amino acids. J lost 5 bases, V lost 4 bases, and 9 bases had no gene match. The germline V gene has CDR1 SGHRS and CDR2 YFSETQ. The CDR3 loop is CASSAGQGVDTGELFF. The CDR3 nucleotides are TGCGCCAGCAGCGCGGGACAGGGCGTTGATACCGGGGAGCTGTTTTTT.

This chain links TRBV11-2 with TRBJ2-7, with 13 bases identical to TRBD2. This CDR3 is built from 19 residues. CDR1 and CDR2 from the germline V gene are SGHAT and FQNNGV. The V gene end was trimmed by 5 bases and the J gene end by 4 bases; junction bases not matched to a gene: 17. The CDR3 bases are TGTGCCAGCAGCCTACGGACTAGCGGGGGTCCAAACCCTAATTACGAGCAGTACTTC. Amino acids: CASSLRTSGGPNPNYEQYF. The full variable domain, its missing parts supplied by reference TRBV11-2 and TRBJ2-7, is EAGVAQSPRYKIIEKRQSVAFWCNPISGHATLYWYQQILGQGPKLLIQFQNNGVVDDSQLPKDRFSAERLKGVDSTLKIQPAKLEDSAVYLCASSLRTSGGPNPNYEQYFGPGTRLTVT.

Ten or more counts support this clonotype. A much larger clone lies one base from this, so it may be a read error. J is TRBJ2-3 and V is TRBV9, with D uncertain. V was pared by 1 base and J by 0 bases, with 0 bases between. This CDR3 has 12 amino acids. The germline CDR1 and CDR2 sequences are SGDLS and YYNGEE. DNA for the CDR3: TGTGCCAGCAGCGTAAGCACAGATACGCAGTATTTT. Its protein product is CASSVSTDTQYF.

This rearrangement joins TRBV10-3 to TRBJ2-5; 11 nucleotides match TRBD2. J lost 1 base, V lost 6 bases, and 4 bases had no gene match. CDR1 is ENHRY and CDR2 is SYGVKD in the germline V gene. The CDR3 has 15 amino acids. As DNA, the CDR3 is TGTGCCATCAGCCTGACTAGCGGGGTCCAAGAGACCCAGTACTTC. As protein: CAISLTSGVQETQYF.

The chain links TRBV5-1 to TRBJ2-1; the match to TRBD1 covers 8 bases. V lost 4 bases and J lost 10; bases outside the gene matches: 10. The CDR3 is made up of 14 amino acids. Germline lookup yields CDR1 SGHRS and CDR2 YFSETQ. CDR3 residues: CASSGRPTGEEQFF. The DNA for the CDR3 is TGCGCCAGCAGCGGCCGACCGACAGGGGAGGAGCAGTTCTTC. The whole variable domain, filled in from reference TRBV5-1 and TRBJ2-1, reads KAGVTQTPRYLIKTRGQQVTLSCSPISGHRSVSWYQQTPGQGLQFLFEYFSETQRNKGNFPGRFSGRQFSNSRSEMNVSTLELGDSALYLCASSGRPTGEEQFFGPGTRLTVL.

This clonotype showed up just a few times. The genes are TRBV13 and TRBJ2-7; 7 bases fit TRBD1. The ends lost 5 bases at V and 2 bases at J; junction bases unmatched: 6. Germline V lookup: CDR1 PRHDT, CDR2 FYEKMQ (reference sequence). CDR3 length equals 14 residues. The CDR3 sequence is CASSHGDSTYEQYF. The CDR3, as DNA: TGTGCCAGCAGCCATGGGGACAGTACCTACGAGCAGTACTTC. The full variable domain, its missing parts supplied by reference TRBV13 and TRBJ2-7, is AAGVIQSPRHLIKEKRETATLKCYPIPRHDTVYWYQQGPGQDPQFLISFYEKMQSDKGSIPDRFSAQQFSDYHSELNMSSLELGDSALYFCASSHGDSTYEQYFGPGTRLTVT.

This chain connects TRBV6-2 or TRBV6-3 to TRBJ2-2; 8 bases agree with TRBD2. CDR1 and CDR2 (germline): MNHEY, SVGEGT. This CDR3 region has 19 residues. V was clipped by 0 bases and J by 0 bases; unmatched bases: 9. This chain's CDR3 is CASSYSLAGGNTNTGELFF. CDR3 in DNA: TGTGCCAGCAGTTACTCGCTGGCGGGAGGCAACACGAACACCGGGGAGCTGTTTTTT.

The table lists this clonotype with a few counts. The DNA for the CDR3 is TGCAGCGCCGGACAGGGGACCCAAGAGACCCAGTACTTC. Amino acid sequence: CSAGQGTQETQYF. V is TRBV29-1 and J is TRBJ2-5; 9 bases are shared with TRBD1. Germline CDR1 and CDR2: SQVTM and ANQGSEA. The CDR3 totals 13 residues. V gave up 7 bases and J gave up 1 base; unmatched junction bases: 4.

The J gene is TRBJ1-2, the V gene TRBV20-1; D may be TRBD1 (6 bases). This CDR3 is built from 14 residues. Germline V gene data show CDR1 as DFQATT and CDR2 as SNEGSKA (reference sequence). The V gene lost 5 bases and the J gene lost 2 bases, with 15 bases spanning the gap. The CDR3 is CSAYATDRNYGYTF. CDR3 coding DNA: TGCAGTGCTTACGCTACAGACAGGAACTATGGCTACACCTTC.

The CDR3 is CASSLAGTDNQPQHF. CDR3 coding DNA: TGTGCCAGCAGCTTAGCCGGGACAGACAATCAGCCCCAGCATTTT. The V and J genes are TRBV7-9 and TRBJ1-5; 7 bases are a match to TRBD1. CDR1 and CDR2 (germline): SEHNR, FQNEAQ (reference sequence). With V trimmed by 0 bases and J by 3 bases, 2 bases remained unmatched. CDR3 length equals 15 residues.

J is TRBJ2-7 and V is TRBV5-1; D gene uncertain. Germline V lookup: CDR1 SGHRS, CDR2 YFSETQ. Trimming left V 0 bases short and J 6 bases short, with 13 bases between. The CDR3 has 14 amino acids. The CDR3 DNA follows: TGCGCCAGCAGCTTGGAGGTCTCGGAAGGCGAGCAGTACTTC. Translating it yields CASSLEVSEGEQYF.

This clonotype was observed at least ten times. V and J are TRBV12-3 or TRBV12-4 and TRBJ2-3, with a weak D call TRBD1 (6 bases). V gave up 8 bases and J gave up 0 bases, with 15 bases separating them. The CDR3 consists of 15 residues. The CDR3: CASSIGQPSTDTQYF. Written as DNA, the CDR3 is TGTGCCAGCTCCATTGGACAGCCGAGCACAGATACGCAGTATTTT.

This chain joins TRBV6-2 or TRBV6-3 and TRBJ2-2, with 12 bases lining up with TRBD2. In germline, CDR1 is MNHEY, CDR2 SVGEGT. V shed 4 bases, J shed 0 bases, and the junction held 6 bases outside the gene matches. The CDR3 is made up of 18 amino acids. This chain's CDR3 is CASSSRLAGAANTGELFF. CDR3 sequence (DNA): TGTGCCAGCAGTTCCCGACTAGCGGGGGCCGCGAACACCGGGGAGCTGTTTTTT.